This T cell receptor (beta chain) comes out of a study of PD-L1 blockade in urothelial cancer. Time point here: pretreatment peripheral blood. A total of 1 to 8 samples per patient were collected pretreatment and on-treatment. Libraries were prepared by immunoSEQ multiplex PCR; TCRdb keeps only in-frame clonotypes and omits some of them. This table has tens of thousands of clones, approximately 80% appearing once. This CDR3 is 15 amino acids long. With 4 bases clipped from V and 9 bases from J, the junction kept 8 bases outside the gene matches. Per the germline V gene, CDR1 is SNHLY and CDR2 is FYNNEI.

The receptor's source is a man in his 60s with urothelial cancer. The V gene is TRBV2, the J gene TRBJ2-1, with 11 bases identical to TRBD2. Specimen: PBMCs, collected around atezolizumab (anti-PD-L1) treatment. The CDR3 protein is CASSVVAGGEGEQFF. The CDR3 DNA is TGTGCCAGCAGTGTAGTAGCGGGAGGGGAAGGTGAGCAGTTCTTC.